Listed below are T cell receptor beta chains from one sample, sequenced in a study of siplizumab effects on memory and regulatory T cells. Assay used: immunoSEQ multiplex PCR; TCRdb lists only in-frame clones, some missing. The sample carries 70,000 to 90,000 clones, over 80% recorded once. Sequencing was carried out using CD4+ T cells sorted from blood. These receptors were taken from a human donor in good health. The CDR3 runs from the conserved cysteine through the conserved F or W. The order of the fields is CDR3 DNA, CDR3 protein, J gene, V gene, clone size, D gene. D genes are given only for firm matches. Size is stated for part of the rows, as once, few or many counts, or as a class when the clone is expanded.

TGTGCCAGTAGTATAGTGGGGGGAGGCTCCTACAATGAGCAGTTCTTC,CASSIVGGGSYNEQFF,TRBJ2-1,TRBV19,NA,NA
TGTGCCAGCAGTTTCCCGGTCACTGAAGCTTTCTTT,CASSFPVTEAFF,TRBJ1-1,TRBV6-1,NA,NA
TGTGCCAGCCGCCGTTCTAGCGGAGTATACAATGAGCAGTTCTTC,CASRRSSGVYNEQFF,TRBJ2-1,TRBV7-9,NA,TRBD2
TGTGCCTGGAGTAACGGCAACTATGGCTACACCTTC,CAWSNGNYGYTF,TRBJ1-2,TRBV30,NA,NA
TGTGCCAGCAGCACCAGGGAGACCCAGTACTTC,CASSTRETQYF,TRBJ2-5,TRBV7-9,NA,NA
TGTGCCAGCAGCTTGTTGCTAGGATGGAGCTATGGCTACACCTTC,CASSLLLGWSYGYTF,TRBJ1-2,TRBV5-8,once,NA
TGTGCCACCAGAGCTGCAGGAAGCTCCTACAATGAGCAGTTCTTC,CATRAAGSSYNEQFF,TRBJ2-1,TRBV10-3,NA,NA
TGTGCCAGCAGTTGGGACTACAGGGAGACCCAGTACTTC,CASSWDYRETQYF,TRBJ2-5,TRBV6-5,once,TRBD2
TGTGCCAGCAGTGAAGGGGTCGCAAAACTGTTTTTT,CASSEGVAKLFF,TRBJ1-4,TRBV25-1,NA,NA
TGTGCCAGCTCACCACCCCTGGCACAGCACTCCTACGAGCAGTACTTC,CASSPPLAQHSYEQYF,TRBJ2-7,TRBV18,once,NA
TGCAGTGCTAAAAAAGAGACCCAGTACTTC,CSAKKETQYF,TRBJ2-5,TRBV20-1,NA,NA
TGTGCCAGCAGCCAAGAGACAGTAGGCACTGAAGCTTTCTTT,CASSQETVGTEAFF,TRBJ1-1,TRBV4-2,NA,NA
TGTGCCAGTCTCGACAGGGATAACGCTGAAGCTTTCTTT,CASLDRDNAEAFF,TRBJ1-1,TRBV28,NA,TRBD1
TGTGCCAGTAGTTACGGACAGGGAGGGGAAAAACTGTTTTTT,CASSYGQGGEKLFF,TRBJ1-4,TRBV19,NA,TRBD1
TGCGCCAGCAGCCAAGCGGGGGGGCTGGGAAACACCATATATTTT,CASSQAGGLGNTIYF,TRBJ1-3,TRBV4-1,NA,NA
TGTGCCAGCAGCTTAGCCTTTGGAAACACCATATATTTT,CASSLAFGNTIYF,TRBJ1-3,TRBV5-4,NA,NA
TGTGCCAGCAGCCTACAAACAACTAATGAAAAACTGTTTTTT,CASSLQTTNEKLFF,TRBJ1-4,TRBV7-8,NA,NA
TGCCCACAATCGCCCGCGACCTACGAGCAGTACTTC,CPQSPATYEQYF,TRBJ2-7,TRBV29-1,once,NA
TGTGCCTGGAACGGAGGGGGGAATGAAAAACTGTTTTTT,CAWNGGGNEKLFF,TRBJ1-4,TRBV30,medium-sized,NA
TGTGCCAGCAGTTCATCCCGGGACAGAGTATACGAGCAGTACTTC,CASSSSRDRVYEQYF,TRBJ2-7,TRBV6-6,NA,TRBD1
TGCGCCAGCAGCCGACGCGTCGGGACAACAAAAGAGACCCAGTACTTC,CASSRRVGTTKETQYF,TRBJ2-5,TRBV4-1,once,NA
TGTGCCAGCAGCCGCACAGGGGTCGAGCAGTACTTC,CASSRTGVEQYF,TRBJ2-7,TRBV7-8,NA,TRBD1
TGTGCTAGTGGTTTGGTGGTGGGTAGCTCCTACAATGAGCAGTTCTTC,CASGLVVGSSYNEQFF,TRBJ2-1,TRBV12-5,NA,NA
TGTGCCAGCAGCTTAGTCTCCAGGGGGAAGACTGAAGCTTTCTTT,CASSLVSRGKTEAFF,TRBJ1-1,TRBV13,NA,TRBD1
TGTGCCAGCAGTTTACCGGGACAGGGGGCGATCTATGGCTACACCTTC,CASSLPGQGAIYGYTF,TRBJ1-2,TRBV5-4,NA,TRBD1
TGCGCCAGCAGCTTGGCCCCAACCTACGAGCAGTACTTC,CASSLAPTYEQYF,TRBJ2-7,TRBV5-1,NA,NA
TGTGCCAGCAGTTACCGAGACAGGTATCATGAGCAGTTCTTC,CASSYRDRYHEQFF,TRBJ2-1,TRBV6-5,once,NA
TGTGCCAGCAGTCCCTTGGGGGCGGGGCAAGAGACCCAGTACTTC,CASSPLGAGQETQYF,TRBJ2-5,TRBV28,NA,NA
TGTGCCAGCAGCTTAGCCTTCTCTGGGACTGAAGCTTTCTTT,CASSLAFSGTEAFF,TRBJ1-1,TRBV7-9,NA,NA
TGTGCCTGGAGCGAGTTAGGACACTCTCCAACGGCTTTCTTT,CAWSELGHSPTAFF,TRBJ1-1,TRBV30,NA,NA
TGCAGCGTTGAAGGGACTGGCGGGAGTTCCTACGAGCAGTACTTC,CSVEGTGGSSYEQYF,TRBJ2-7,TRBV29-1,NA,TRBD2
TGTGCCAGCAGCTTGGGACTAGCGACGGATTTGTTCTCCTACGAGCAGTACTTC,CASSLGLATDLFSYEQYF,TRBJ2-7,TRBV7-9,NA,TRBD2
TGTGCCAGTAGTATAGGGCAGGGGGGGCACAATGAGCAGTTCTTC,CASSIGQGGHNEQFF,TRBJ2-1,TRBV19,NA,NA
TGCAGCGTTGAAGTCTCAGGGGGTGTTTTTGGCTACACCTTC,CSVEVSGGVFGYTF,TRBJ1-2,TRBV29-1,NA,TRBD1
TGTGCCAGTAGTATTTCTACTAATGAAAAACTGTTTTTT,CASSISTNEKLFF,TRBJ1-4,TRBV19,NA,NA
TGTGCCAGCTCTTCGACAGGGAACACTGAAGCTTTCTTT,CASSSTGNTEAFF,TRBJ1-1,TRBV6-1,NA,NA
TGTGCCAGCGGAACCGGGACGGACCAAGAGACCCAGTACTTC,CASGTGTDQETQYF,TRBJ2-5,TRBV10-3,NA,NA
TGTGCCAGCAGCATTTTAACCAGGGGGGGTTCAGACGAGCAGTACTTC,CASSILTRGGSDEQYF,TRBJ2-7,TRBV7-8,NA,NA
TGTGCCAGCAGCCACCCCAAAGGACAAGGGGGGACAGATACGCAGTATTTT,CASSHPKGQGGTDTQYF,TRBJ2-3,TRBV7-8,NA,NA
TGTGCCTGGAGTACCGGGACTAGATTTAGCGAGCAGTACTTC,CAWSTGTRFSEQYF,TRBJ2-7,TRBV30,NA,TRBD2
TGTGCCACCAGCGCTGGAAACACCATATATTTT,CATSAGNTIYF,TRBJ1-3,TRBV6-5,NA,NA